The T cell receptor beta chain under discussion was sequenced for a study of radiation and T cells in renal cell carcinoma. This sample's time point: blood 4 weeks post-SBRT, at nephrectomy. Stated treatment: 15 Gy SBRT to primary tumor, nephrectomy 4 weeks later. Nephrectomy followed 15 Gy stereotactic body radiation by 4 weeks. Blood was sampled at baseline, 2 weeks and 4 weeks after SBRT. This renal cell carcinoma was of the clear cell type. Findings of the study overall: Pretreatment tumor biopsies were lacking, so baseline clonotypes are unknown.

A few counts support this clone. Its antigen is not known. Sequencing was performed with immunoSEQ multiplex PCR; in TCRdb, only in-frame clones are kept and a portion is missing. The data hold some 80,000 clones, with approximately 87% observed a single time. Trimming removed 5 bases at V and 3 bases at J, with 16 bases between. The CDR3 runs to 15 residues. Per the germline V gene, CDR1 is SEHNR and CDR2 is FQNEAQ (reference sequence). The chain couples TRBV7-9 to TRBJ1-1; no clear D. Here the sequenced sample was blood, taken from a patient whose treatment included radiotherapy and nephrectomy. The receptor's source is a woman aged 55-70 years with renal cell carcinoma. CDR3 sequence reads: CASSRLLVTYTEAFF. CDR3 nucleotide sequence: TGTGCCAGCAGCCGTCTTCTAGTGACTTACACTGAAGCTTTCTTT.